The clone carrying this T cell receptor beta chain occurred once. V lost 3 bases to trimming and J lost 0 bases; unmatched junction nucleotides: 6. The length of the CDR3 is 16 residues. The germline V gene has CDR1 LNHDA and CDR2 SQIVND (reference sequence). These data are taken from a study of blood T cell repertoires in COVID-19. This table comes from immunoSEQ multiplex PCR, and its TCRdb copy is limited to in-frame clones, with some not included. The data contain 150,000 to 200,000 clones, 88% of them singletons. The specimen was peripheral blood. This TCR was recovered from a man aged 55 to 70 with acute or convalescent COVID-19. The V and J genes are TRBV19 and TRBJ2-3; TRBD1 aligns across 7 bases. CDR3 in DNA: TGTGCCAGTAGTATCATAGGGACAGTAAGCACAGATACGCAGTATTTT. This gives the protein CASSIIGTVSTDTQYF.